This T cell receptor beta chain was obtained from a study of CXCR3-negative and CXCR3-positive naive CD8 T cells. Broader study findings: Naive CXCR3-negative cells resembled naive CXCR3-positive cells in TRBV-TRBJ usage; memory cells differed. CXCR3-positive naive cells carried more hydrophobic TRB CDR3s than CXCR3-negative naive cells did. TCR strength was inferred from TRB CDR3 properties, while surface CD5 was comparable between naive subsets.

For this clonotype: Antigen specificity is unknown.

Researchers prepared the TRB cDNA libraries using 5' RACE with UMI labels. From the 5' RACE reads, TCRdb lists one entry per CDR3 protein and no DNA. With around 60,000 distinct CDR3 sequences in the sample, the ten largest clones hold about 0.84%. From germline, CDR1 is SGHTA and CDR2 FQGNSA. The CDR3 loop spans 17 amino acids. CD8+ T cell subsets were each sorted in triplicate, about 300,000 cells apiece. The sample comprised naive CXCR3+ CD8+ T cells from blood. The subset denotes: CD45RO-CCR7+CD27+CD95- naive CD8+ T cells expressing CXCR3 (TNR3+). This TCR came from a human donor in good health. Some clones in this sample may be carry-over from other donors' samples. The J gene is TRBJ1-1, the V gene TRBV7-2; TCRdb gives TRBD1 as the D gene, but with no DNA this cannot be confirmed. CDR3 region: CASSLVAGTKVGTEAFF.